These T cell receptor beta chains were read from a single sample in a study of blood T cell repertoires in COVID-19. This table comes from immunoSEQ multiplex PCR, and its TCRdb copy is limited to in-frame clones, with some not included. Among about 120,000 clones listed, about 85% were seen once. Material for sequencing was peripheral blood. The receptors were gathered from a man aged 80 or over with acute or convalescent COVID-19. CDR3s include the opening cysteine and the closing phenylalanine or tryptophan. D genes are given only for firm matches. Clone size is not always given. Where it is, it says once, few, many or a class for expanded clones.

V gene	J gene	clone size	CDR3 length	D gene	CDR3 DNA	CDR3 protein
TRBV10-1	TRBJ1-1	-	14	-	TGCGCCAGCAGTGAACAGGTCATGAACACTGAAGCTTTCTTT	CASSEQVMNTEAFF
TRBV6-2/TRBV6-3	TRBJ2-5	once	16	TRBD1	TGTGCCAGCAGTTACCCCCAAGGGGGCGGCCGGGGGACCCAGTACTTC	CASSYPQGGGRGTQYF
TRBV6-1	TRBJ1-1	-	15	TRBD1	TGTGCCAGCAGTGGAGCGACAGGGGTCTTGACTGAAGCTTTCTTT	CASSGATGVLTEAFF
TRBV7-3	TRBJ2-2	-	16	TRBD2	TGTGCCAGCAGCTTAGTTGCGACTAGCGGTACCGGGGAGCTGTTTTTT	CASSLVATSGTGELFF
TRBV14	TRBJ2-5	-	15	TRBD2	TGTGCCAGCAGCCAAGCGGGAGGCTACCAAGAGACCCAGTACTTC	CASSQAGGYQETQYF
TRBV5-1	TRBJ1-2	-	13	-	TGCGCCAGCAGCTTGGGCATAGACTATGGCTACACCTTC	CASSLGIDYGYTF
TRBV29-1	TRBJ1-4	once	13	-	TGCAGCGTTGAAAATCAGGGTGATGAAAAACTGTTTTTT	CSVENQGDEKLFF
TRBV5-1	TRBJ1-6	-	14	-	TGCGCCAGCAGCTTGGTGGGGGCTAATTCACCCCTCCACTTT	CASSLVGANSPLHF
TRBV10-3	TRBJ1-3	-	15	TRBD1	TGTGCCATCAACCGGGACAGGGACTCTGGAAACACCATATATTTT	CAINRDRDSGNTIYF
TRBV15	TRBJ2-7	-	11	TRBD1	TGTGCCACCCGGACAGGACCCGAGCAGTACTTC	CATRTGPEQYF
TRBV19	TRBJ1-2	-	16	-	TGTGCCAGTAGTATGAGTTGGCAGGCATCTCGCTATGGCTACACCTTC	CASSMSWQASRYGYTF
TRBV19	TRBJ1-2	-	13	-	TGTGCCAGTATAGGAGCCGGGGAGTATGGCTACACCTTC	CASIGAGEYGYTF
TRBV5-1	TRBJ2-1	once	15	TRBD1	TGCGCCAGCAGCTGGCGAGGGGACAGGGAGGATGAGCAGTTCTTC	CASSWRGDREDEQFF
TRBV7-8	TRBJ2-3	-	12	-	TGTGCCAGCAGCCCCCAGCGAGATACGCAGTATTTT	CASSPQRDTQYF
TRBV10-3	TRBJ2-7	-	15	-	TGTGCCATCAGTGAGGCGACTCAGCCCTCCTACGAGCAGTACTTC	CAISEATQPSYEQYF
TRBV27	TRBJ2-7	-	15	TRBD2	TGTGCCAGCAGTTTACGCGCTAGCGGTAACTACGAGCAGTACTTC	CASSLRASGNYEQYF
TRBV5-5	TRBJ2-1	-	16	TRBD2	TGTGCCAGCATAGGACTAGCGGGAGCCTTAGGGAATGAGCAGTTCTTC	CASIGLAGALGNEQFF
TRBV29-1	TRBJ2-7	-	13	TRBD1	TGCAGCGTTGAAGGACAGGGGGCGTCCGAGCAGTACTTC	CSVEGQGASEQYF
TRBV21-1	TRBJ2-3	-	15	-	TGTGCCAGCAGCAAAGATGGTCCAGGCACAGATACGCAGTATTTT	CASSKDGPGTDTQYF
TRBV7-2	TRBJ2-6	-	16	TRBD1	TGTGCCAGCAGCTTACAGGGGGCCTCTGGGGCCAACGTCCTGACTTTC	CASSLQGASGANVLTF
TRBV9	TRBJ2-2	once	18	TRBD2	TGTGCCAGCAGCGTATCTGGACTAGCGGGAGATGGCACCGGGGAGCTGTTTTTT	CASSVSGLAGDGTGELFF
TRBV11-1	TRBJ2-7	-	15	TRBD2	TGTGCCAGCAGACTGACTAGCGGGGGGCCCTACGAGCAGTACTTC	CASRLTSGGPYEQYF
TRBV2	TRBJ2-2	-	16	TRBD1	TGTGCCAGCACCTTGGGGACAGACCCTGGCACCGGGGAGCTGTTTTTT	CASTLGTDPGTGELFF
TRBV6-4	TRBJ2-2	-	14	-	TGTGCCAGCAGGCGACAGGATGGGACCGGGGAGCTGTTTTTT	CASRRQDGTGELFF
TRBV27	TRBJ2-7	once	15	-	TGTGCCAGCAGTTTCGGCGACAGCTTGACCTACGAGCAGTACTTC	CASSFGDSLTYEQYF
TRBV19	TRBJ2-7	few	15	TRBD1	TGTGCCAGTAGTGGAGAGACAGGGTCGGCCTACGAGCAGTACTTC	CASSGETGSAYEQYF
TRBV18	TRBJ2-5	-	15	TRBD2	TGTGCCAGCTCACCAGGAGCGGGGGGGCGAGAGACCCAGTACTTC	CASSPGAGGRETQYF
TRBV27	TRBJ1-6	once	15	-	TGTGCCAGCAGTTTATCGGGAGGGGGAAGGTCACCCCTCCACTTT	CASSLSGGGRSPLHF
TRBV19	TRBJ1-2	-	14	TRBD1	TGTGCCAGTACCCCGACAGGGGGCGCGGGTGGCTACACCTTC	CASTPTGGAGGYTF
TRBV28	TRBJ1-4	-	12	TRBD1	TGTGCCACCGGGACAGGGTATGAAAAACTGTTTTTT	CATGTGYEKLFF
TRBV28	TRBJ2-1	-	15	TRBD2	TGTGCCAGCAGTACCCAGCGGGACCTGATAAATGAGCAGTTCTTC	CASSTQRDLINEQFF
TRBV3-1/TRBV3-2	TRBJ2-5	few	14	-	TGTGCCAGCAGCCCGATAGCGGTTGAAGAGACCCAGTACTTC	CASSPIAVEETQYF
TRBV2	TRBJ1-1	-	13	TRBD1	TGTGCCAGCAGTGAACTAAGACAGGGAGAAGCTTTCTTT	CASSELRQGEAFF
TRBV9	TRBJ2-1	-	15	TRBD2	TGTGCCAGCAGCCTCGGGATAGCGGGAGGTTTAGAGCAGTTCTTC	CASSLGIAGGLEQFF
TRBV7-9	TRBJ1-6	-	15	-	TGTGCCAGCAGTACCCGGGGGGATGAGAATTCACCCCTCCACTTT	CASSTRGDENSPLHF
TRBV6-4	TRBJ2-1	-	16	TRBD1	TGTGCCAGCAGTGACACCAGACAGGGCGGTTACAATGAGCAGTTCTTC	CASSDTRQGGYNEQFF
TRBV9	TRBJ2-5	-	14	-	TGTGCCAGCAGTTCCGGGACAATCTCCGAGACCCAGTACTTC	CASSSGTISETQYF
TRBV5-8	TRBJ2-1	-	13	-	TGTGCCAGCAGCTCATACCAGGGTTATGAGCAGTTCTTC	CASSSYQGYEQFF
TRBV5-5	TRBJ2-2	-	15	TRBD2	TGTGCCAGCAGTCCGGCGGGGGGAAACACCGGGGAGCTGTTTTTT	CASSPAGGNTGELFF
TRBV15	TRBJ2-7	-	15	TRBD2	TGTGCCACCAGCAGAAATTTCCTAGCGGGGGTCGAGCAGTACTTC	CATSRNFLAGVEQYF
TRBV30	TRBJ2-5	-	13	TRBD1	TGTGCCTCAAATCCGGGACAGGGGATGACCCAGTACTTC	CASNPGQGMTQYF
TRBV23-1	TRBJ2-1	-	10	-	TGCGCCAGCACTCCCGGACAAAAGTTCTTC	CASTPGQKFF
TRBV6-1	TRBJ1-6	-	14	TRBD1	TGTGCCAGCAGTGAAGTACAGGGGAATTCACCCCTCCACTTT	CASSEVQGNSPLHF
TRBV6-6	TRBJ2-1	once	15	TRBD1	TGTGCCAGCAGTTACTCCCAGGGGGCGGGTCATGAGCAGTTCTTC	CASSYSQGAGHEQFF
TRBV6-2/TRBV6-3	TRBJ2-7	-	11	-	TGTGCCAGCAGTTCCCGACTCGAGCAGTACTTC	CASSSRLEQYF
TRBV28	TRBJ1-1	-	12	TRBD1	TGTGCCGGCAGGGGGTCTCCTGCGGGGGCTTTCTTT	CAGRGSPAGAFF
TRBV15	TRBJ1-4	-	14	-	TGTGCCACCAGCAGAGATATTACGGTTGAAAAACTGTTTTTT	CATSRDITVEKLFF
TRBV19	TRBJ2-1	-	16	TRBD2	TGTGCCAGTAGCTCGATCACTAGCGGGAGAGGTGTTGAGCAGTTCTTC	CASSSITSGRGVEQFF
TRBV5-4	TRBJ2-1	-	13	-	TGTGCCAGCAGCTTGGACTCCACCAATGAGCAGTTCTTC	CASSLDSTNEQFF
TRBV6-6	TRBJ2-7	-	12	-	TGTGCCAGCAGCCCCCTGGGGGGTCAGCAGTACTTC	CASSPLGGQQYF
TRBV7-9	TRBJ1-5	-	12	-	TGTGCCAGCAGCTTAGCGAGTCAGCCCCAGCATTTT	CASSLASQPQHF
TRBV7-6	TRBJ2-3	-	16	-	TGTGCCAGCAGCTTAGCGGGGTGGGGAGGGGGAGATACGCAGTATTTT	CASSLAGWGGGDTQYF
TRBV2	TRBJ2-7	-	14	-	TGTGCCAGCAGTGACGGGACTCCGTCCTACGAGCAGTACTTC	CASSDGTPSYEQYF